Shown below are 16 T cell receptor beta chains from a single sample sequenced in a study of blood T cell repertoires in COVID-19. Profiling relied on immunoSEQ multiplex PCR, and the TCRdb table lists in-frame clones only, not all of them. The data show 150,000 or so clones, 84% seen once. Source material: PBMCs or T cells enriched from blood (not recorded which). The receptor set was obtained from a woman aged 45-59 years who had been exposed to COVID-19.

CDR3 protein: CASSPRLSGVTNEKLFF. The CDR3 region has the DNA TGTGCCAGCTCACCACGTTTATCGGGGGTCACTAATGAAAAACTGTTTTTT. V and J are TRBV18 and TRBJ1-4; a weak D match, TRBD1 (5 bases). The CDR3 runs 17 residues. Per the germline V gene, CDR1 is KGHSH and CDR2 is LQKENI. Trimming took off 1 base at V and 2 bases at J, with 14 bases between the two ends.

This chain links TRBV11-2 with TRBJ1-4, with D perhaps matching TRBD1 (5 bases). CDR3 length equals 14 residues. V was pared by 2 bases and J by 8 bases, with 12 bases between. Germline V gene sequence: CDR1 SGHAT, CDR2 FQNNGV. CDR3 in amino acids: CASSLRGRTEKLFF. The DNA for the CDR3 is TGTGCCAGCAGCTTAAGGGGTAGGACGGAAAAACTGTTTTTT.

The chain carries TRBV6-5 and TRBJ1-3, with a weak D call TRBD1 (6 bases). The V gene's germline CDR1 is MNHEY and CDR2 SVGAGI. V lost 7 bases and J 4 bases, leaving 11 bases between the germline ends. This CDR3 has 13 amino acids. DNA for the CDR3: TGTGCCAGCAAGATTGACAGGGGAAACACCATATATTTT. Protein product: CASKIDRGNTIYF.

The rearrangement uses TRBV29-1 and TRBJ2-7, with 10 positions matching TRBD1. J was trimmed by 3 bases and V by 7 bases; bases with no gene match: 6. Germline CDR1 SQVTM, CDR2 ANQGSEA. The CDR3 runs 13 residues. CDR3 protein: CSGGDRGRYEQYF. The CDR3 DNA is TGCAGCGGGGGGGACAGGGGCCGCTACGAGCAGTACTTC.

This clone came up a few times. This chain links TRBV7-2 with TRBJ1-1; D perhaps matches TRBD1 (6 bases). V lost 1 base to trimming and J lost 5 bases, with 14 bases between them. CDR1 SGHTA and CDR2 FQGNSA come from the germline V gene. This CDR3 has 15 residues. As DNA, the CDR3 is TGTGCCAGCAGCTTAGGGACAGCGGTATGGACTGAAGCTTTCTTT. This encodes CASSLGTAVWTEAFF.

The V call is TRBV19, the J call TRBJ2-7, with TRBD1 as a possible D gene (7 bases). The CDR3 extends over 15 amino acids. The V end lost 6 bases, the J end lost 7 bases, and 22 bases lay between the germline ends. Looked up from germline, CDR1 is LNHDA and CDR2 is SQIVND (reference sequence). The CDR3 bases are TGTGCCAGTAGACCCTCGCGGGGACAGTCTCGAGAGCAGTACTTC. Translated, it gives CASRPSRGQSREQYF.

V usage is TRBV24-1 and J usage is TRBJ2-1; 10 bases are shared with TRBD1. CDR3 length equals 15 residues. Unmatched junction bases numbered 5, after V lost 2 bases and J lost 8 bases. CDR1 is KGHDR, CDR2 SFDVKD, per germline. The CDR3 coding sequence is TGTGCCACCAGTGATTATAGGACAGGGGGGGATGAGCAGTTCTTC. Translating it yields CATSDYRTGGDEQFF.

The rearrangement links TRBV7-2 to TRBJ1-3, with D possibly matching TRBD1 (6 bases). Between the trimmed V and J ends, which lost 1 base and 4 bases, there was a span of 8 bases. The germline V gene has CDR1 SGHTA and CDR2 FQGNSA. This CDR3 region has 14 residues. The CDR3 protein is CASSLGDTGNTIYF. CDR3 in DNA: TGTGCCAGCAGCTTAGGGGACACCGGAAACACCATATATTTT.

This clone has more than one count but fewer than ten. The DNA of the CDR3 is TGTGCCAGCAGCGCGGGACAGGTAGGGGGCTACACCTTC. Translating it yields CASSAGQVGGYTF. This chain links TRBV9 with TRBJ1-2; TRBD1 aligns across 8 bases. The germline V gene encodes CDR1 SGDLS and CDR2 YYNGEE. CDR3 length: 13 residues. V shed 3 bases, J shed 8 bases, and the junction held 6 bases outside the gene matches.

The rearrangement joins TRBV6-1 to TRBJ2-3; D might be TRBD1 (5 bases). The germline V gene has CDR1 MNHNS and CDR2 SASEGT. The CDR3 covers 15 residues. Trimming cost V 1 base and J 2 bases, with 10 bases left between them. CDR3 loop: CASSEGGQTTDTQYF. DNA for the CDR3: TGTGCCAGCAGTGAAGGGGGCCAGACCACAGATACGCAGTATTTT.

This sequence joins TRBV27 and TRBJ2-2; D is possibly TRBD1 (5 bases). The CDR3 runs 14 residues. Trimming took off 8 bases at V and 0 bases at J, with 10 bases between the two ends. Germline CDR1 and CDR2: MNHEY and SMNVEV (reference sequence). The CDR3 coding sequence is TGTGCCAGCCGGAGACAGACGAACACCGGGGAGCTGTTTTTT. Protein sequence: CASRRQTNTGELFF.

This chain connects TRBV18 to TRBJ2-3; unclear D gene. The CDR3 consists of 14 residues. Germline loops: CDR1 KGHSH, CDR2 LQKENI. The V end lost 2 bases, the J end lost 2 bases, and 8 bases lay between the germline ends. CDR3 DNA: TGTGCCAGCTCACCAGCTAGGAACACAGATACGCAGTATTTT. Its protein is CASSPARNTDTQYF.

This rearrangement joins TRBV7-2 to TRBJ1-1; 7 bases map to TRBD1. The CDR3 is 16 residues long. Germline V CDR1 and CDR2: SGHTA, FQGNSA. Trimming at V came to 1 base and at J to 2 bases, leaving 7 bases not matched to a gene. The CDR3 sequence: CASSLEAGGFNTEAFF. CDR3 DNA: TGTGCCAGCAGCTTAGAGGCAGGGGGATTCAACACTGAAGCTTTCTTT.

This chain uses TRBV10-2 with TRBJ2-7; 8 nucleotides match TRBD1. Per the germline V gene, CDR1 is WSHSY and CDR2 is SAAADI. There are 17 residues in the CDR3. The J segment lost 5 bases and the V segment lost 3 bases, leaving 15 bases of the junction unmatched. Written as DNA, the CDR3 is TGCGCCAGCAGTGAAATCTTAAGCCTGGACAGGGCGAACGAGCAGTACTTC. Encoded protein: CASSEILSLDRANEQYF.

The chain employs TRBV7-8 and TRBJ2-1; D is possibly TRBD2 (5 bases). The CDR3 is 15 amino acids. V dropped 5 bases and J dropped 7 bases, with 18 bases sitting between them. The germline V gene has CDR1 SGHVS and CDR2 FQNEAQ. The CDR3 nucleotides read TGTGCCAGCAGCCCGACGAGGGTAAGCTTGAATGAGCAGTTCTTC. Translation gives CASSPTRVSLNEQFF.

This clone appeared a few times. This sequence joins TRBV6-5 and TRBJ1-1; maybe TRBD1 (6 bases). The V gene's germline CDR1 is MNHEY and CDR2 SVGAGI. The V end lost 2 bases, the J end lost 3 bases, and 10 bases lay between the germline ends. This CDR3 comprises 14 residues. The CDR3 DNA reads as TGTGCCAGCAGTTACGTCGCAGGGGACACTGAAGCTTTCTTT. Translated: CASSYVAGDTEAFF.